This entry lists 14 T cell receptor beta chains sequenced from one sample in a study of T cell responses to AZD1222 COVID-19 vaccine. Assay used: immunoSEQ multiplex PCR; TCRdb lists only in-frame clones, some missing. The repertoire has about 54,000 clones, around 88% of them found once; the top ten carry 6.9%. The material was peripheral blood, obtained 28 days after the second AZD1222 dose. The receptors here all came from an adult who received the AZD1222 COVID-19 vaccine.

A single count supports this clone. The chain recombines TRBV7-3 with TRBJ2-6; D perhaps matches TRBD2 (5 bases). V was trimmed by 6 bases and J by 2 bases, leaving 8 bases between them. This CDR3 is built from 14 residues. The germline gives CDR1 SGHTA, CDR2 FQGTGA. CDR3 bases: TGTGCCAGCAGGAGGGATACTGGGGCCAACGTCCTGACTTTC. Its translation is CASRRDTGANVLTF.

This rearrangement joins TRBV5-1 to TRBJ1-2; the match to TRBD1 covers 8 bases. V lost 6 bases to trimming and J lost 9 bases; unmatched junction nucleotides: 10. This CDR3 spans 13 amino acids. The germline V gene has CDR1 SGHRS and CDR2 YFSETQ. As DNA, the CDR3 is TGCGCCAGCACCCCAGACAGGGGCTCGAGCTACACCTTC. Its protein is CASTPDRGSSYTF.

The genes are TRBV5-1 and TRBJ2-7, with TRBD2 matching 7 bases. V shed 0 bases and J 2 bases; nucleotides not matched to a gene: 5. Germline CDR1 reads SGHRS; CDR2 reads YFSETQ. This CDR3 comprises 15 residues. The CDR3 is CASSLALAVTYEQYF. The CDR3 nucleotides are TGCGCCAGCAGCTTGGCCCTAGCGGTGACCTACGAGCAGTACTTC. Full variable domain (missing parts from reference TRBV5-1 and TRBJ2-7): KAGVTQTPRYLIKTRGQQVTLSCSPISGHRSVSWYQQTPGQGLQFLFEYFSETQRNKGNFPGRFSGRQFSNSRSEMNVSTLELGDSALYLCASSLALAVTYEQYFGPGTRLTVT.

As DNA, the CDR3 is TGTGCCAGCCCCCGGGACGCCGACTACAATGAGCAGTTCTTC. Translating gives CASPRDADYNEQFF. The chain links TRBV6-5 to TRBJ2-1; D is perhaps TRBD1 or TRBD2 (5 bases each). This CDR3 has 14 residues. CDR1 is MNHEY and CDR2 is SVGAGI in the germline V gene. The V end lost 8 bases, the J end lost 3 bases, and 14 bases lay between the germline ends.

The chain couples TRBV6-5 to TRBJ2-5; 8 nucleotides align to TRBD1. The CDR3 extends over 14 amino acids. The trim removed 6 bases at V and 4 bases at J, leaving 7 bases unmatched. Germline V gives CDR1 MNHEY, CDR2 SVGAGI. The CDR3 DNA reads TGTGCCAGCAGAACGGACAGGGTCGGAGAGACCCAGTACTTC. Translation gives CASRTDRVGETQYF.

This clone was observed a few times. The rearrangement joins TRBV2 to TRBJ1-2; D gene ambiguous. V was shortened by 7 bases and J by 5 bases, with 20 bases between the two germline ends. The CDR3 runs to 15 residues. Germline loops: CDR1 SNHLY, CDR2 FYNNEI. CDR3 bases: TGTGCCAGCACCCAAAGTGGGGTTTGGGGATATGGCTACACCTTC. Translated, it gives CASTQSGVWGYGYTF. The full variable domain, rest sourced from reference TRBV2 and TRBJ1-2, is EPEVTQTPSHQVTQMGQEVILRCVPISNHLYFYWYRQILGQKVEFLVSFYNNEISEKSEIFDDQFSVERPDGSNFTLKIRSTKLEDSAMYFCASTQSGVWGYGYTFGSGTRLTVV.

The CDR3 coding sequence is TGTGCCAGTAGTATCAGGGCCAGGGTAGTGACCGGGGAGCTGTTTTTT. It specifies CASSIRARVVTGELFF. V usage is TRBV19 and J usage is TRBJ2-2; weak D call: TRBD1 (5 bases). Germline values: CDR1 LNHDA, CDR2 SQIVND (reference sequence). This CDR3 contains 16 residues. The V end was cut by 3 bases, the J end by 5 bases, with 16 bases between.

The rearrangement joins TRBV2 to TRBJ1-1; TRBD1 agrees at 9 bases. Germline V CDR1 and CDR2: SNHLY, FYNNEI. With 8 bases clipped from V and 6 bases from J, the junction kept 4 bases outside the gene matches. This CDR3 has 12 residues. The CDR3: CASGTGRAEAFF. Here the CDR3 DNA reads TGTGCCAGCGGGACAGGGAGGGCTGAAGCTTTCTTT.

The chain has TRBV9 and TRBJ1-4; TRBD1 agrees at 7 bases. The germline CDR1 and CDR2 sequences are SGDLS and YYNGEE. The CDR3 consists of 12 residues. V was pared by 4 bases and J by 8 bases, with 2 bases of the junction left unmatched. CDR3 in DNA: TGTGCCAGCAGCCCAGGGGGGGAAAAACTGTTTTTT. It encodes CASSPGGEKLFF.

V and J are TRBV5-1 and TRBJ1-5; D is ambiguous. Per the germline V gene, CDR1 is SGHRS and CDR2 is YFSETQ. Trimming removed 9 bases from V and 5 bases from J, with 24 bases in between. There are 16 residues in the CDR3. The CDR3 region is CATIGRWETSHQPQHF. CDR3 coding DNA: TGCGCCACCATAGGCAGATGGGAAACCTCTCATCAGCCCCAGCATTTT.

This clone was recorded once. The chain combines TRBV12-3 or TRBV12-4 with TRBJ1-2; perhaps TRBD1 as D (6 bases). V lost 6 bases and J lost 9, with 11 bases in between. The CDR3 consists of 11 residues. The CDR3 DNA reads as TGTGCCAGCAGCGCAGGGGCGAGCTACACCTTC. It is translated as CASSAGASYTF.

The chain uses TRBV29-1 and TRBJ2-5; tentative D call: TRBD2 (6 bases). Trimming took 3 bases from V and 10 from J, leaving 21 bases between them. The CDR3 runs 14 residues. CDR1 is SQVTM and CDR2 is ANQGSEA in the germline V gene. The CDR3 region is CSVEVNGREESQYF. The CDR3 nucleotides are TGCAGCGTTGAGGTTAATGGCAGGGAGGAAAGCCAGTACTTC. Full variable domain (outside the CDR3, taken from reference TRBV29-1 and TRBJ2-5): SAVISQKPSRDICQRGTSLTIQCQVDSQVTMMFWYRQQPGQSLTLIATANQGSEATYESGFVIDKFPISRPNLTFSTLTVSNMSPEDSSIYLCSVEVNGREESQYFGPGTRLLVL.

V usage is TRBV11-1 and J usage is TRBJ2-2, with 10 bases fitting TRBD1. CDR3 length: 16 amino acids. Trimming removed 5 bases from V and 4 bases from J; junction bases left unmatched: 7. CDR1 SGHAT and CDR2 FQDESV come from the germline V gene (reference sequence). The CDR3 is CASSPLGTGVTGELFF. The CDR3 bases are TGTGCCAGCAGCCCCCTGGGGACAGGGGTCACCGGGGAGCTGTTTTTT.

The V and J genes are TRBV6-5 and TRBJ1-1, with D maybe TRBD1 (6 bases). The CDR3 totals 14 residues. Trimming left V 4 bases short and J 10 bases short, with 19 bases between. Germline CDR1 MNHEY, CDR2 SVGAGI. CDR3 sequence: CASSLVRGGKGAFF. CDR3 bases: TGTGCCAGCAGTTTAGTCAGGGGCGGCAAGGGAGCTTTCTTT.